This TCR beta chain was captured in a study of blood T cells in healthy people across ages. A second 7 to 11 cycle PCR used barcoded and J-beta primers. TCRdb reprocessed the 5' RACE reads with MiXCR, giving one entry per CDR3 protein. The sample holds 1.6 million or so distinct CDR3 sequences; roughly 32% are singletons and the top ten take approximately 10%. The CDR3 length is 18 residues. V was clipped by 4 bases and J by 1 base; unmatched bases: 14. The germline CDR1 and CDR2 sequences are SGHRS and YFSETQ. The sequence was collected from a woman in her 30s in good health. V gene TRBV5-1 combines with J gene TRBJ1-1; 9 bases line up with TRBD1. The sample comprised blood. The CDR3 region has the DNA TGCGCCAGCAGCCAGCCCACCGGGACAGGGAAATGGAACACTGAAGCTTTCTTT. It specifies CASSQPTGTGKWNTEAFF.